Presented here are 13 T cell receptor beta chains from one specimen sequenced in a study of blood T cells in healthy people across ages. PCR was performed a second time for about 7 to 11 cycles using a sample-barcoded 5' primer and a J-beta primer mix. TCRdb ran MiXCR on the 5' RACE reads and lists one entry per CDR3 protein. The profile covers roughly 730,000 distinct CDR3 sequences, with just over 55% appearing a single time and roughly 24% taken by the ten largest. The sample was blood. The receptors were sampled from a man aged 40-49 years in good health.

In its sample, this clonotype was seen once. V and J are TRBV7-6 and TRBJ2-1, with D perhaps matching TRBD2 (7 bases). The CDR3 is made up of 16 amino acids. Germline CDR1 SGHVS, CDR2 FNYEAQ. With 1 base removed from V and 4 bases from J, the gap between germline ends came to 14 bases. CDR3 in amino acids: CASSLGGGRNYNEQFF. The DNA for the CDR3 is TGTGCCAGCAGCTTAGGGGGGGGCAGGAATTACAATGAGCAGTTCTTC. The entire variable domain, with the rest obtained from reference TRBV7-6 and TRBJ2-1, is as follows: GAGVSQSPRYKVTKRGQDVALRCDPISGHVSLYWYRQALGQGPEFLTYFNYEAQQDKSGLPNDRFSAERPEGSISTLTIQRTEQRDSAMYRCASSLGGGRNYNEQFFGPGTRLTVL.

This chain links TRBV6-1 with TRBJ2-7; tentative D call: TRBD2 (5 bases). The CDR3 length is 15 residues. In germline, CDR1 is MNHNS, CDR2 SASEGT. V was shortened by 1 base and J by 6 bases, with 16 bases between the two germline ends. The CDR3 DNA sequence: TGTGCCAGCAGTGAAGGTCCCTCCGGACGGGGCGAGCAGTACTTC. Its protein is CASSEGPSGRGEQYF.

This chain connects TRBV6-5 to TRBJ2-4; D uncertain. The CDR3 runs 14 residues. V was clipped by 0 bases and J by 9 bases, with 12 bases between them. The germline V gene encodes CDR1 MNHEY and CDR2 SVGAGI. In DNA form, the CDR3 reads TGTGCCAGCAGTTACTCGAACGGGTTATCCATTCAGTACTTC. Protein sequence: CASSYSNGLSIQYF.

The V and J genes are TRBV7-8 and TRBJ2-3, with 12 bases matching TRBD1. Trimming took 5 bases from V and 7 from J; bases not matched to a gene: 7. The germline gives CDR1 SGHVS, CDR2 FQNEAQ. This CDR3 comprises 15 residues. The CDR3 sequence: CASSQGQGAANTQYF. In DNA, the CDR3 is TGTGCCAGCAGCCAGGGACAGGGGGCGGCAAATACGCAGTATTTT. The variable domain in full, with the rest retrieved from reference TRBV7-8 and TRBJ2-3, is GAGVSQSPRYKVAKRGQDVALRCDPISGHVSLFWYQQALGQGPEFLTYFQNEAQLDKSGLPSDRFFAERPEGSVSTLKIQRTQQEDSAVYLCASSQGQGAANTQYFGPGTRLTVL.

The gene calls are TRBV7-9 and TRBJ2-3; TRBD2 matches at 13 bases. Trimming at V came to 6 bases and at J to 4 bases, leaving 10 bases not matched to a gene. This CDR3 is 17 amino acids long. From germline, CDR1 is SEHNR and CDR2 FQNEAQ (reference sequence). The CDR3 region is CASRSDGLAGDADTQYF. The CDR3 coding sequence is TGTGCCAGCAGATCGGATGGACTAGCGGGAGACGCAGATACGCAGTATTTT.

The gene calls are TRBV15 and TRBJ1-2, with D tentatively TRBD1 (6 bases). The CDR3 runs to 14 residues. CDR1 is LNHNV, CDR2 YYDKDF, per germline (reference sequence). Trimming shortened V by 3 bases and J by 4 bases, and 12 bases separated the two germline ends. The chain's CDR3 is CATSSLSGAYGYTF. CDR3 nucleotide sequence: TGTGCCACCAGCAGTCTATCAGGGGCCTATGGCTACACCTTC.

V gene TRBV27 combines with J gene TRBJ2-7; 14 bases map to TRBD2. The V gene's germline CDR1 is MNHEY and CDR2 SMNVEV (reference sequence). Trimming removed 5 bases from V and 7 bases from J; junction bases left unmatched: 10. The length of the CDR3 is 16 residues. In DNA form, the CDR3 reads TGTGCCAGCAGTACGGGGACTAGCGGGAGTTTGGATGAGCAGTACTTC. This gives the protein CASSTGTSGSLDEQYF.

The CDR3 loop reads CASSFRVARDNEQFF. In nucleotides, the CDR3 is TGTGCCAGCAGCTTTCGGGTAGCCCGAGACAATGAGCAGTTCTTC. The chain joins TRBV13 to TRBJ2-1; D ambiguous. The CDR3 spans 15 residues. Germline V lookup: CDR1 PRHDT, CDR2 FYEKMQ (reference sequence). V was cut by 3 bases and J by 5 bases, with 14 bases left in between.

The CDR3 coding sequence is TGCGCCAGCAGCTTGGGCGAGGGAGTAGCGATGGATACGCAGTATTTT. Its translation is CASSLGEGVAMDTQYF. This chain links TRBV5-1 with TRBJ2-3; D may be TRBD2 (5 bases). The germline V gene has CDR1 SGHRS and CDR2 YFSETQ. CDR3 length equals 16 residues. Between the trimmed V and J ends, which lost 0 bases and 6 bases, there was a span of 17 bases.

The chain recombines TRBV15 with TRBJ2-3, with D perhaps given as TRBD1 or TRBD2 (5 bases each). Trimming removed 1 base from V and 10 bases from J, with 9 bases in between. The CDR3 spans 12 residues. Germline CDR1 and CDR2: LNHNV and YYDKDF (reference sequence). In nucleotides, the CDR3 is TGTGCCACCAGCAGAGTTGAGGGACCGCAGTATTTT. It specifies CATSRVEGPQYF.

The rearrangement joins TRBV20-1 to TRBJ2-7; TRBD2 might be the D (6 bases). Deletions cut 0 bases from V and 1 base from J, with 10 bases between. Germline CDR1 is DFQATT and CDR2 is SNEGSKA (reference sequence). The CDR3 is 14 residues long. The CDR3: CSAREERVSYEQYF. Here the CDR3 DNA reads TGCAGTGCTAGAGAGGAGCGGGTATCCTACGAGCAGTACTTC.

The chain is built from TRBV6-2 or TRBV6-3 and TRBJ2-5, with 8 bases lining up with TRBD1. TRBJ2-4 matches the DNA end more closely, so the J call is doubtful. The CDR3 loop spans 16 amino acids. Per germline, CDR1 MNHEY and CDR2 SVGEGT. The DNA of the CDR3 is TGTGCCAGCAGTTACCCCGAGGGACAGGTCGTGGACATTCAGTACTTC. Its protein product is CASSYPEGQVVDIQYF.

In DNA, the CDR3 is TGTGCCAGCTCACCCGGTGAAGTTGAGCAGTACTTC. This encodes CASSPGEVEQYF. The gene calls are TRBV18 and TRBJ2-4; D is ambiguous. Trimming cost V 3 bases and J 13 bases, with 13 bases left between them. Germline-derived CDR1 and CDR2 are KGHSH and LQKENI. This CDR3 has 12 amino acids.